The 17 T cell receptor beta chains presented below share a single source sample, sequenced in a study of T cells in Graves' hyperthyroidism and ophthalmopathy. Regions amplified from RNA transcripts were the TCR beta CDR3 regions. The HTBI set primed first-round TCR CDR3 RT-PCR. From the multiplex PCR reads, TCRdb called clonotypes with MiXCR, one entry per CDR3 protein. The table includes hundreds of thousands of distinct CDR3 sequences, around 13% detected once. Input material: blood. Every receptor here comes from a woman aged 25 to 39 with Graves' hyperthyroidism that later progressed to Graves' ophthalmopathy.

Ten or more counts support this clonotype. The genes are TRBV7-9 and TRBJ1-2, with 8 bases matching TRBD1. The germline CDR1 and CDR2 sequences are SEHNR and FQNEAQ (reference sequence). The CDR3 has 13 amino acids. The trim removed 8 bases at V and 8 bases at J, leaving 10 bases unmatched. CDR3 region: CASGQGVGDGYTF. The DNA for the CDR3 is TGTGCCAGCGGACAGGGCGTCGGTGACGGCTACACCTTC. The full variable domain, its missing parts supplied by reference TRBV7-9 and TRBJ1-2, is DTGVSQNPRHKITKRGQNVTFRCDPISEHNRLYWYRQTLGQGPEFLTYFQNEAQLEKSRLLSDRFSAERPKGSFSTLEIQRTEQGDSAMYLCASGQGVGDGYTFGSGTRLTVV.

This clonotype was found many times. The chain is built from TRBV30 and TRBJ2-5; 10 nucleotides agree with TRBD2. CDR1 GTSNPN and CDR2 SVGIG come from the germline V gene (reference sequence). The CDR3 totals 14 residues. Germline trimming cut 2 bases from V and 5 bases from J; bases unmatched to any gene: 5. The CDR3 spells CAWSSGRASETQYF. CDR3 DNA: TGTGCCTGGAGTAGCGGGAGGGCCTCTGAGACCCAGTACTTC.

The table lists this clonotype with a few counts. The chain recombines TRBV29-1 with TRBJ1-2; D is possibly TRBD1 (5 bases). Looked up from germline, CDR1 is SQVTM and CDR2 is ANQGSEA. This CDR3 has 11 residues. The ends were cut back, 4 bases at V and 8 bases at J, with 11 bases in the middle. The CDR3 nucleotides read TGCAGCGTTGCAGGGTTGGACGGCTACACCTTC. It specifies CSVAGLDGYTF. The whole variable domain, filled in from reference TRBV29-1 and TRBJ1-2, reads SAVISQKPSRDICQRGTSLTIQCQVDSQVTMMFWYRQQPGQSLTLIATANQGSEATYESGFVIDKFPISRPNLTFSTLTVSNMSPEDSSIYLCSVAGLDGYTFGSGTRLTVV.

This rearrangement joins TRBV7-9 to TRBJ2-2, with TRBD1 matching 11 bases. Germline V gene sequence: CDR1 SEHNR, CDR2 FQNEAQ (reference sequence). This CDR3 has 15 residues. J was trimmed by 6 bases and V by 5 bases; bases with no gene match: 5. CDR3 loop: CASSQGQGAAGELFF. The CDR3 nucleotides are TGTGCCAGCAGCCAAGGACAGGGGGCTGCCGGGGAGCTGTTTTTT.

The sample holds many counts of this clonotype. The J gene is TRBJ1-1, the V gene TRBV5-5; D unclear. Germline V gene data show CDR1 as SGHKS and CDR2 as YYEKEE (reference sequence). Trimming removed 4 bases at V and 1 base at J, with 11 bases between. The CDR3 extends over 14 amino acids. The CDR3 loop reads CASSAGLTNTEAFF. In nucleotides, the CDR3 is TGTGCCAGCAGCGCGGGATTGACGAACACTGAAGCTTTCTTT.

In this sample, this clonotype turned up a few times. The DNA for the CDR3 is TGTGCCAGTAGTACGCCGGACAGGTCCTACGAGCAGTACTTC. This codes for CASSTPDRSYEQYF. The chain is built from TRBV19 and TRBJ2-7; 7 positions match TRBD1. This CDR3 contains 14 residues. Germline V gives CDR1 LNHDA, CDR2 SQIVND (reference sequence). V trimming: 4 bases; J trimming: 1 base; junction bases outside the gene matches: 4.

The rearrangement links TRBV12-3 or TRBV12-4 to TRBJ2-7, with 7 bases that match TRBD2. There are 15 residues in the CDR3. The J segment lost 3 bases and the V segment lost 2 bases, leaving 7 bases of the junction unmatched. CDR3 protein: CASSLMGRGGYEQYF. The CDR3 DNA reads as TGTGCCAGCAGTTTAATGGGGAGGGGTGGCTACGAGCAGTACTTC.

This clonotype was found many times. The genes are TRBV18 and TRBJ1-6, with D unclear. There are 15 residues in the CDR3. V was cut by 2 bases and J by 5 bases, with 10 bases left in between. Germline V gives CDR1 KGHSH, CDR2 LQKENI. CDR3 sequence (DNA): TGTGCCAGCTCACCAAACTGGGGTGATAATTCACCCCTCCACTTT. Protein: CASSPNWGDNSPLHF.

This clonotype was found many times. The rearrangement links TRBV2 to TRBJ2-3, with D unresolved. Germline V gives CDR1 SNHLY, CDR2 FYNNEI. The CDR3 sequence is 15 residues long. Trimming removed 3 bases from V and 6 bases from J, with 16 bases in between. In DNA, the CDR3 is TGTGCCAGCAGTGATCGGGCCCCCTTTTCCGATACGCAGTATTTT. It yields the protein CASSDRAPFSDTQYF. The variable domain in full, with the rest retrieved from reference TRBV2 and TRBJ2-3, is EPEVTQTPSHQVTQMGQEVILRCVPISNHLYFYWYRQILGQKVEFLVSFYNNEISEKSEIFDDQFSVERPDGSNFTLKIRSTKLEDSAMYFCASSDRAPFSDTQYFGPGTRLTVL.

This clonotype was detected many times. The chain couples TRBV29-1 to TRBJ1-1; 7 nucleotides match TRBD1. The CDR3 length is 11 residues. Per the germline V gene, CDR1 is SQVTM and CDR2 is ANQGSEA. J was trimmed by 11 bases and V by 4 bases; bases with no gene match: 7. CDR3: CSVVTGPEAFF. In nucleotides, the CDR3 is TGCAGCGTTGTGACAGGGCCGGAGGCTTTCTTT.

Ten or more counts support this clonotype. The V and J genes are TRBV7-2 and TRBJ2-7, with a tentative D call TRBD2 (5 bases). V lost 6 bases to trimming and J lost 2 bases, with 11 bases between them. The CDR3 covers 13 residues. CDR1 and CDR2 from the germline V gene are SGHTA and FQGNSA. The chain's CDR3 is CASSLAEAYEQYF. The CDR3 bases are TGTGCCAGCAGTTTGGCGGAGGCCTACGAGCAGTACTTC.

This chain uses TRBV18 with TRBJ2-1, with a possible D match to TRBD2 (6 bases). V lost 5 bases and J 8 bases, leaving 22 bases between the germline ends. The CDR3 is made up of 16 amino acids. CDR1 and CDR2 (germline): KGHSH, LQKENI. The CDR3 loop is CASSEQQTPGRYEQFF. CDR3 coding DNA: TGTGCCAGCTCAGAACAACAAACCCCGGGGAGGTATGAGCAGTTCTTC.

This clonotype has at least ten counts. The chain links TRBV10-3 to TRBJ2-2, with a tentative D call TRBD2 (6 bases). Germline V gene sequence: CDR1 ENHRY, CDR2 SYGVKD. The V end lost 8 bases, the J end lost 7 bases, and 14 bases lay between the germline ends. The CDR3 extends over 13 amino acids. CDR3 coding DNA: TGTGCCATCCGACTGAGGGAGGACGGGGAGCTGTTTTTT. Its protein is CAIRLREDGELFF.

This clonotype has a count of ten or more. V is TRBV4-1 and J is TRBJ1-1; tentative D call: TRBD1 (6 bases). Germline V gene sequence: CDR1 MGHRA, CDR2 YSYEKL. The CDR3 length is 14 residues. V was cut by 2 bases and J by 5 bases, with 12 bases left in between. CDR3 in amino acids: CASSQYRDGTEAFF. The DNA of the CDR3 is TGCGCCAGCAGCCAATACAGGGATGGAACTGAAGCTTTCTTT.

This clonotype was observed many times. The CDR3 nucleotides are TGTGCCACCAGTGAGACGCAGGGTGGAGGCTACACCTTC. It specifies CATSETQGGGYTF. V is TRBV24-1 and J is TRBJ1-2; a weak D match, TRBD1 (5 bases). This CDR3 has 13 amino acids. CDR1 is KGHDR, CDR2 SFDVKD, per germline. Trimming took off 4 bases at V and 8 bases at J, with 13 bases between the two ends.

This clonotype occurred many times. The chain links TRBV20-1 to TRBJ2-7, with 12 bases identical to TRBD2. V trimming: 5 bases; J trimming: 5 bases; junction bases outside the gene matches: 7. The CDR3 spans 14 residues. Germline V gene data show CDR1 as DFQATT and CDR2 as SNEGSKA (reference sequence). CDR3 amino acids: CSAPRLAGDNEQYF. CDR3 bases: TGCAGTGCTCCTCGACTAGCGGGAGACAACGAGCAGTACTTC.

This clonotype was seen at least ten times. The chain uses TRBV2 and TRBJ1-1; D is ambiguous. CDR3 size: 14 residues. Trimming pared 0 bases from V and 7 bases from J, leaving 12 bases between. Looked up from germline, CDR1 is SNHLY and CDR2 is FYNNEI. The CDR3 spells CASSEARDLSEAFF. The CDR3 coding sequence is TGTGCCAGCAGTGAAGCGCGGGATTTAAGTGAAGCTTTCTTT.